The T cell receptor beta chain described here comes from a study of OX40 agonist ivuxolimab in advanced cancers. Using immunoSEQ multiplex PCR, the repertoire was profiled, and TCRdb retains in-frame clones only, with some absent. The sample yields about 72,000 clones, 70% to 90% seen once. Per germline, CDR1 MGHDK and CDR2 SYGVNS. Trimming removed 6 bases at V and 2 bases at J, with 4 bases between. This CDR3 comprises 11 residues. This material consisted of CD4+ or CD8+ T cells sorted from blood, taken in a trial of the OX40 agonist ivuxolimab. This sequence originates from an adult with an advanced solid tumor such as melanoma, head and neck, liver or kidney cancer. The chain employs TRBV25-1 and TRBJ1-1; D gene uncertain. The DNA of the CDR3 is TGTGCCAGCAGGAAAAACACTGAAGCTTTCTTT. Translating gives CASRKNTEAFF.